These 27 T cell receptor beta chains originate from one sample sequenced in a study of OX40 agonist ivuxolimab in advanced cancers. The data were produced by immunoSEQ multiplex PCR, yet TCRdb's version contains in-frame clones alone and is incomplete. This table holds tens of thousands of clones, around 85% found once. The source was CD4+ or CD8+ T cells sorted from blood, collected in a trial of the OX40 agonist ivuxolimab. Receptors originate from an adult with an advanced solid tumor such as melanoma, head and neck, liver or kidney cancer.

The CDR3 sequence is CASSLAPRVGNSPLHF. CDR3 nucleotides: TGTGCCAGCAGCTTAGCGCCAAGGGTAGGGAATTCACCCCTCCACTTT. This sequence joins TRBV7-8 and TRBJ1-6; D not certain. V was pared by 0 bases and J by 7 bases, with 13 bases between. This CDR3 region has 16 residues. Germline V CDR1 and CDR2: SGHVS, FQNEAQ.

This chain links TRBV30 with TRBJ2-3, with D possibly being TRBD1 (5 bases). Germline V gives CDR1 GTSNPN, CDR2 SVGIG (reference sequence). Between the trimmed V and J ends, which lost 2 bases and 5 bases, there was a span of 14 bases. The CDR3 totals 14 residues. CDR3 coding DNA: TGTGCCTGGAGTCGACCTCCGCAGGGAGATACGCAGTATTTT. It specifies CAWSRPPQGDTQYF.

This chain connects TRBV27 to TRBJ1-5; possibly TRBD1 for D (5 bases). Germline assignment: CDR1 MNHEY and CDR2 SMNVEV (reference sequence). CDR3 length equals 16 residues. The V end was cut by 3 bases, the J end by 7 bases, with 19 bases between. The CDR3, as DNA: TGTGCCAGCAGTTTGGAGGCAGGGAGGGATAGGCAGCCCCAGCATTTT. Amino acid sequence: CASSLEAGRDRQPQHF.

The chain joins TRBV7-6 to TRBJ2-7; TRBD1 matches 10 bases. This CDR3 has 14 amino acids. V was clipped by 1 base and J by 6 bases; unmatched bases: 3. Germline CDR1 SGHVS, CDR2 FNYEAQ. In DNA form, the CDR3 reads TGTGCCAGCAGCTTAGAAGACAGGGGGCGCGAGCAGTACTTC. It translates to CASSLEDRGREQYF.

The V gene is TRBV19, the J gene TRBJ2-2; TRBD1 is a possible D gene (5 bases). The V gene's germline CDR1 is LNHDA and CDR2 SQIVND (reference sequence). V gave up 2 bases and J gave up 1 base, with 11 bases separating them. The CDR3 spans 16 residues. The CDR3 protein is CASSITAGWNTGELFF. The CDR3 bases are TGTGCCAGTAGTATAACTGCAGGGTGGAACACCGGGGAGCTGTTTTTT.

The rearrangement joins TRBV18 to TRBJ1-1, with D possibly being TRBD1 (5 bases). CDR1 KGHSH and CDR2 LQKENI come from the germline V gene. V dropped 3 bases and J dropped 1 base, with 12 bases sitting between them. This CDR3 spans 15 amino acids. The CDR3, as DNA: TGTGCCAGCTCACCTCAGGGAGTGACGAACACTGAAGCTTTCTTT. Protein sequence: CASSPQGVTNTEAFF.

The chain employs TRBV19 and TRBJ2-2; no clear D gene. V was cut by 5 bases and J by 3 bases, with 19 bases left in between. The CDR3 loop spans 17 amino acids. In germline, CDR1 is LNHDA, CDR2 SQIVND (reference sequence). CDR3 nucleotides: TGTGCCAGTAGTTTCCCCAGAAAGACATACGACACCGGGGAGCTGTTTTTT. Translating it yields CASSFPRKTYDTGELFF.

This clone was seen only a few times. This chain links TRBV4-1 with TRBJ1-5, with 8 bases that match TRBD1. Germline CDR1 and CDR2: MGHRA and YSYEKL. The CDR3 covers 17 residues. The V segment lost 2 bases and the J segment 1 base; nucleotides outside the gene matches: 7. The CDR3 reads CASSQPDRAMSNQPQHF. CDR3 coding DNA: TGCGCCAGCAGCCAACCGGACAGGGCTATGAGCAATCAGCCCCAGCATTTT.

The rearrangement joins TRBV6-1 to TRBJ2-7; TRBD1 matches 9 bases. This CDR3 region has 16 residues. CDR1 and CDR2 (germline): MNHNS, SASEGT. V shed 3 bases and J 3 bases; nucleotides not matched to a gene: 9. The CDR3 sequence is CASSETQGAIVYEQYF. CDR3 in DNA: TGTGCCAGCAGTGAGACACAGGGGGCGATTGTCTACGAGCAGTACTTC.

The rearrangement links TRBV30 to TRBJ2-5, with no clear D. CDR3 length equals 14 residues. Germline V CDR1 and CDR2: GTSNPN, SVGIG (reference sequence). Trimming took off 3 bases at V and 2 bases at J, with 13 bases between the two ends. CDR3 loop: CAWSRGGKQETQYF. The CDR3 region has the DNA TGTGCCTGGAGCCGAGGTGGGAAGCAAGAGACCCAGTACTTC.

The rearrangement joins TRBV19 to TRBJ1-4; D possibly corresponds to TRBD1 (6 bases). CDR3 size: 12 residues. V was pared by 3 bases and J by 7 bases, with 6 bases between. The germline gives CDR1 LNHDA, CDR2 SQIVND (reference sequence). CDR3 protein: CASSIRGEKLFF. DNA for the CDR3: TGTGCCAGTAGTATCAGGGGTGAAAAACTGTTTTTT.

This sequence joins TRBV4-2 and TRBJ2-3; D is undetermined. Deletions cut 3 bases from V and 3 bases from J, with 7 bases between. This CDR3 region has 13 residues. From germline, CDR1 is LGHNA and CDR2 YNFKEQ. Here the CDR3 reads CASSQENTDTQYF. The CDR3 DNA follows: TGTGCCAGCAGCCAGGAGAATACAGATACGCAGTATTTT.

This clone occurred a few times. The gene calls are TRBV28 and TRBJ2-2; 12 bases match TRBD2. This CDR3 is built from 17 residues. The germline CDR1 and CDR2 sequences are MDHEN and SYDVKM. V was clipped by 4 bases and J by 5 bases; unmatched bases: 8. CDR3 region: CASSSKTSGSVTGELFF. The CDR3 DNA is TGTGCCAGCAGTTCTAAGACTAGCGGGAGTGTTACCGGGGAGCTGTTTTTT.

The V call is TRBV30, the J call TRBJ2-7; a possible D gene is TRBD2 (5 bases). The V gene's germline CDR1 is GTSNPN and CDR2 SVGIG (reference sequence). This CDR3 has 11 amino acids. Deletions cut 5 bases from V and 4 bases from J, with 9 bases between. CDR3 in amino acids: CAWGGLYEQYF. CDR3 nucleotide sequence: TGTGCCTGGGGCGGGCTATACGAGCAGTACTTC. The full variable domain, rest sourced from reference TRBV30 and TRBJ2-7, is SQTIHQWPATLVQPVGSPLSLECTVEGTSNPNLYWYRQAAGRGLQLLFYSVGIGQISSEVPQNLSASRPQDRQFILSSKKLLLSDSGFYLCAWGGLYEQYFGPGTRLTVT.

This chain uses TRBV18 with TRBJ1-3; weak D call: TRBD1 (5 bases). Germline CDR1 and CDR2: KGHSH and LQKENI. CDR3 size: 14 residues. V gave up 3 bases and J gave up 2 bases, with 8 bases separating them. The CDR3 nucleotides are TGTGCCAGCTCACCGGGGGAGACTGGAAACACCATATATTTT. This encodes CASSPGETGNTIYF.

This clone was detected once. This CDR3 fails to terminate in the conserved phenylalanine or tryptophan, so it likely reflects a read error. The limits of the CDR3 on the DNA are not certain, so only TCRdb's listed CDR3 is given. The gene calls are TRBV19 and TRBJ1-2; no DNA check was done on the table's D call, TRBD1. CDR1 is LNHDA and CDR2 is SQIVND in the germline V gene (reference sequence). The CDR3 is 16 residues long, ends included. CDR3 sequence: CASSERSTTKDLWLHL.

This clone was recorded only once. This sequence joins TRBV6-6 and TRBJ2-3, with TRBD2 matching 10 bases. V gave up 2 bases and J gave up 5 bases; unmatched junction bases: 4. The CDR3 contains 15 residues. The germline gives CDR1 MNHNY, CDR2 SVGAGI (reference sequence). In DNA, the CDR3 is TGTGCCAGCAGTTACCGGGTAGCGGGGGGAGATACGCAGTATTTT. It specifies CASSYRVAGGDTQYF.

The rearrangement joins TRBV13 to TRBJ1-6, with a possible D match to TRBD1 (6 bases). Trimming took off 2 bases at V and 9 bases at J, with 23 bases between the two ends. The germline CDR1 and CDR2 sequences are PRHDT and FYEKMQ (reference sequence). This CDR3 is 18 amino acids long. The CDR3 DNA sequence: TGTGCCAGCAGCTTAAGGGCTGGGTTGGGGGCGCGGGGTTCACCCCTCCACTTT. Protein sequence: CASSLRAGLGARGSPLHF. Combining the CDR3 with reference TRBV13 and TRBJ1-6 gives the whole variable domain AAGVIQSPRHLIKEKRETATLKCYPIPRHDTVYWYQQGPGQDPQFLISFYEKMQSDKGSIPDRFSAQQFSDYHSELNMSSLELGDSALYFCASSLRAGLGARGSPLHFGNGTRLTVT.

The chain combines TRBV2 with TRBJ2-7; D gene ambiguous. The CDR3 consists of 12 residues. V was trimmed by 6 bases and J by 4 bases, leaving 10 bases between them. Germline V gene lookup returns CDR1 SNHLY and CDR2 FYNNEI. In DNA, the CDR3 is TGTGCCAGCAGATTGACGAATTACGAGCAGTACTTC. Its translation is CASRLTNYEQYF.

The rearrangement uses TRBV7-6 and TRBJ2-1; D is undetermined. CDR1 SGHVS and CDR2 FNYEAQ come from the germline V gene. The CDR3 is 13 residues long. V shed 0 bases and J shed 4 bases, with 4 bases lying between them. For the CDR3, the DNA is TGTGCCAGCAGCTTAGCGCAGTACAATGAGCAGTTCTTC. Residues: CASSLAQYNEQFF.

This clone has a handful of counts. The rearrangement joins TRBV6-5 to TRBJ2-1; a weak D match, TRBD1 (6 bases). Trimming took off 3 bases at V and 9 bases at J, with 18 bases between the two ends. Germline-derived CDR1 and CDR2 are MNHEY and SVGAGI. This CDR3 is built from 15 residues. The CDR3 DNA reads TGTGCCAGCAGTTATGGAACAGGGTCGAGGTCTGAGCAGTTCTTC. Protein sequence: CASSYGTGSRSEQFF.

V usage is TRBV5-4 and J usage is TRBJ2-2; tentative D call: TRBD2 (6 bases). The CDR3 contains 15 residues. Germline V gene data show CDR1 as SGHNT and CDR2 as YYREEE (reference sequence). V shed 0 bases and J shed 4 bases, with 10 bases lying between them. Here the CDR3 reads CASSLALGGTGELFF. CDR3 nucleotides: TGTGCCAGCAGCTTGGCCCTCGGGGGCACCGGGGAGCTGTTTTTT. Supplemented by reference TRBV5-4 and TRBJ2-2, the full variable domain reads ETGVTQSPTHLIKTRGQQVTLRCSSQSGHNTVSWYQQALGQGPQFIFQYYREEENGRGNFPPRFSGLQFPNYSSELNVNALELDDSALYLCASSLALGGTGELFFGEGSRLTVL.

This sequence joins TRBV27 and TRBJ2-5; the D is unclear. Trimming left V 5 bases short and J 0 bases short, with 13 bases between. This CDR3 contains 15 residues. Germline CDR1 is MNHEY and CDR2 is SMNVEV (reference sequence). For the CDR3, the DNA is TGTGCCAGCAGTCCTTTGGATTGGTACCAAGAGACCCAGTACTTC. Translated: CASSPLDWYQETQYF.

The genes are TRBV1 and TRBJ2-1; the tabulated D call, TRBD2, remains unverified against the DNA. TRBV1 is deemed a pseudogene. CDR3 length: 15 amino acids. The CDR3: CTSSHRTSENNEQFF. The CDR3 DNA follows: TGCACCAGCAGCCACAGGACTAGCGAGAACAATGAGCAGTTCTTC.

The V and J genes are TRBV29-1 and TRBJ2-2; TRBD2 aligns across 7 bases. The CDR3 runs to 13 residues. Germline trimming cut 4 bases from V and 4 bases from J; bases unmatched to any gene: 3. The germline V gene encodes CDR1 SQVTM and CDR2 ANQGSEA. CDR3 in amino acids: CSVATSATGELFF. The CDR3 nucleotides read TGCAGCGTTGCAACTAGCGCCACCGGGGAGCTGTTTTTT.

The chain carries TRBV5-1 and TRBJ2-6, with a tentative D call TRBD2 (5 bases). The germline V gene has CDR1 SGHRS and CDR2 YFSETQ. V was pared by 4 bases and J by 1 base, with 9 bases between. The CDR3 runs to 15 residues. The CDR3 DNA sequence: TGCGCCAGCAGCCTAGCCAATTCTGGGGCCAACGTCCTGACTTTC. This codes for CASSLANSGANVLTF.

V is TRBV18 and J is TRBJ2-6; D is ambiguous. The V and J ends lost 5 bases and 0 bases respectively, with 11 bases between them. This CDR3 region has 16 residues. Germline V gene sequence: CDR1 KGHSH, CDR2 LQKENI. Here the CDR3 DNA reads TGTGCCAGCTCATCCCGACGGACCTCTGGGGCCAACGTCCTGACTTTC. This encodes CASSSRRTSGANVLTF.